What follows are 24 T cell receptor beta chains derived from one specimen sequenced in a study of cytomegalovirus exposure and HLA in healthy donors. With 60 Vbeta and 13 Jbeta primers, the PCR was carried out. Measured with immunoSEQ multiplex PCR; TCRdb has only the in-frame clones, and not every one. The sample comprises under 200,000 clones, about four fifths of which are singletons, and about 1.7% rests with the top ten. Sequenced: PBMCs. The receptor set was obtained from a woman between 18 and 30 years old in good health and CMV-seronegative.

V usage is TRBV9 and J usage is TRBJ1-3; weak D call: TRBD1 (5 bases). Deletions cut 0 bases from V and 2 bases from J, with 12 bases between. Germline V lookup: CDR1 SGDLS, CDR2 YYNGEE. CDR3 length: 16 residues. The CDR3 DNA reads as TGTGCCAGCAGCGTAGAGGGGACGGGGGCTGGAAACACCATATATTTT. Its protein is CASSVEGTGAGNTIYF.

The chain links TRBV2 to TRBJ2-1, with 7 bases fitting TRBD2. Trimming at V came to 6 bases and at J to 6 bases, leaving 5 bases not matched to a gene. The CDR3 has 13 amino acids. Germline V gene lookup returns CDR1 SNHLY and CDR2 FYNNEI. The CDR3 here is CASRNTSVNEQFF. The CDR3 DNA reads as TGTGCCAGCAGGAATACTAGCGTCAATGAGCAGTTCTTC.

The rearrangement joins TRBV9 to TRBJ2-2; maybe TRBD2 (6 bases). Between the trimmed V and J ends, which lost 3 bases and 1 base, there was a span of 13 bases. Germline values: CDR1 SGDLS, CDR2 YYNGEE. This CDR3 contains 16 residues. The CDR3 loop is CASSDWASENTGELFF. As DNA, the CDR3 is TGTGCCAGCAGCGATTGGGCTAGCGAGAACACCGGGGAGCTGTTTTTT. Full variable domain (rest looked up from reference TRBV9 and TRBJ2-2): DSGVTQTPKHLITATGQRVTLRCSPRSGDLSVYWYQQSLDQGLQFLIQYYNGEERAKGNILERFSAQQFPDLHSELNLSSLELGDSALYFCASSDWASENTGELFFGEGSRLTVL.

The J gene is TRBJ2-1, the V gene TRBV4-3, with 12 nucleotides matching TRBD2. The CDR3 has 17 amino acids. The V segment lost 1 base and the J segment 6 bases; nucleotides outside the gene matches: 7. Germline V gene sequence: CDR1 LGHNA, CDR2 YSLEER. In nucleotides, the CDR3 is TGCGCCAGCAGCCAAGGACTAGCGGGAGTACTCCGCAATGAGCAGTTCTTC. Translating gives CASSQGLAGVLRNEQFF.

This rearrangement joins TRBV18 to TRBJ1-3, with D tentatively TRBD1 (6 bases). Trimming left V 5 bases short and J 8 bases short, with 13 bases between. The CDR3 covers 13 residues. CDR1 KGHSH and CDR2 LQKENI come from the germline V gene. The CDR3 reads CASSGRDKDTIYF. In nucleotides, the CDR3 is TGTGCCAGCTCAGGCAGGGACAAGGACACCATATATTTT.

The chain recombines TRBV5-6 with TRBJ2-3, with 9 nucleotides matching TRBD2. J lost 5 bases, V lost 0 bases, and 10 bases had no gene match. The CDR3 covers 17 residues. Per the germline V gene, CDR1 is SGHDT and CDR2 is YYEEEE. This chain's CDR3 is CASSLAVWTSDRDTQYF. The CDR3 coding sequence is TGTGCCAGCAGCTTGGCTGTTTGGACTAGCGACAGAGATACGCAGTATTTT.

The V call is TRBV7-2, the J call TRBJ1-4; D is ambiguous. CDR1 and CDR2 (germline): SGHTA, FQGNSA. The CDR3 sequence is 13 residues long. With 5 bases removed from V and 8 bases from J, the gap between germline ends came to 12 bases. CDR3 coding DNA: TGTGCCAGCAGCGAGGGCCTATTGGAAAAACTGTTTTTT. Protein product: CASSEGLLEKLFF.

This sequence joins TRBV11-2 and TRBJ2-7; the match to TRBD2 covers 12 bases. Germline lookup yields CDR1 SGHAT and CDR2 FQNNGV. V lost 3 bases to trimming and J lost 6 bases; unmatched junction nucleotides: 6. This CDR3 is 15 amino acids long. The CDR3 reads CASSLGGLAGPEQYV. The DNA of the CDR3 is TGTGCCAGCAGCTTGGGGGGACTAGCGGGCCCCGAGCAGTACGTC.

The rearrangement uses TRBV28 and TRBJ2-7; TRBD2 agrees at 12 bases. CDR3 size: 16 residues. V shed 5 bases, J shed 0 bases, and the junction held 5 bases outside the gene matches. Germline V lookup: CDR1 MDHEN, CDR2 SYDVKM. DNA for the CDR3: TGTGCCAGCAGTCGACTAGCGGGAGCGAGCTCCTACGAGCAGTACTTC. The encoded protein is CASSRLAGASSYEQYF. The entire variable domain, with the rest obtained from reference TRBV28 and TRBJ2-7, is as follows: DVKVTQSSRYLVKRTGEKVFLECVQDMDHENMFWYRQDPGLGLRLIYFSYDVKMKEKGDIPEGYSVSREKKERFSLILESASTNQTSMYLCASSRLAGASSYEQYFGPGTRLTVT.

CDR3 sequence reads: CASSLRQGWTDTQYF. In DNA form, the CDR3 reads TGTGCCAGCAGCTTGCGACAGGGGTGGACAGATACGCAGTATTTT. The chain combines TRBV21-1 with TRBJ2-3; the table names TRBD1, a call not compared with the DNA. TRBV21-1 is reported as a pseudogene. This CDR3 spans 15 amino acids.

In the case of this clone: Other DNA sequences in this specimen translate into the identical CDR3. This chain uses TRBV27 with TRBJ1-5; no clear D. CDR3 length: 13 amino acids. Trimming left V 3 bases short and J 0 bases short, with 3 bases between. Germline-derived CDR1 and CDR2 are MNHEY and SMNVEV (reference sequence). The CDR3 sequence: CASSFSSNQPQHF. CDR3 in DNA: TGTGCCAGCAGTTTTAGTAGCAATCAGCCCCAGCATTTT.

This clone has just one count. The rearrangement joins TRBV11-2 to TRBJ2-7; D might be TRBD1 (5 bases). This CDR3 is 15 amino acids long. Trimming pared 4 bases from V and 4 bases from J, leaving 17 bases between. Germline CDR1 is SGHAT and CDR2 is FQNNGV. The CDR3 region has the DNA TGTGCCAGCAGCTCAGGCGCAGGGTCAGGATACGAGCAGTACTTC. Translation: CASSSGAGSGYEQYF.

The sample holds many counts of this clone. The V and J genes are TRBV10-3 and TRBJ1-4; weak D call: TRBD1 (5 bases). The germline V gene has CDR1 ENHRY and CDR2 SYGVKD. V was trimmed by 2 bases and J by 5 bases, leaving 6 bases between them. The CDR3 spans 13 residues. CDR3 sequence reads: CAISEGANEKLFF. CDR3 DNA sequence: TGTGCCATCAGTGAGGGGGCAAATGAAAAACTGTTTTTT.

J is TRBJ2-1 and V is TRBV9; 8 bases are shared with TRBD2. Losses at the gene ends were 2 bases for V and 3 bases for J; bases not matched to a gene: 7. The CDR3 runs to 16 residues. Germline-derived CDR1 and CDR2 are SGDLS and YYNGEE. The CDR3 region is CASSVPGGEGYNEQFF. The CDR3 region has the DNA TGTGCCAGCAGCGTCCCCGGGGGGGAGGGCTACAATGAGCAGTTCTTC.

The genes are TRBV11-3 and TRBJ1-1, with 9 bases aligning to TRBD1. Germline CDR1 is SGHNT and CDR2 is YENEEA. V lost 4 bases to trimming and J lost 3 bases; unmatched junction nucleotides: 6. This CDR3 is 15 amino acids long. CDR3 sequence: CASSSRQGVDTEAFF. Written as DNA, the CDR3 is TGTGCCAGCAGCTCACGACAGGGGGTAGACACTGAAGCTTTCTTT.

The chain links TRBV29-1 to TRBJ2-1, with D unresolved. CDR3 length: 13 amino acids. Germline V CDR1 and CDR2: SQVTM, ANQGSEA. Trimming pared 6 bases from V and 7 bases from J, leaving 16 bases between. The CDR3 DNA reads TGCAGCGTCCCTTTAATTGGCAGGAATGAGCAGTTCTTC. This encodes CSVPLIGRNEQFF.

The chain has TRBV4-3 and TRBJ2-1; the D gene is possibly TRBD1 (6 bases). Trimming pared 0 bases from V and 9 bases from J, leaving 15 bases between. This CDR3 is 15 amino acids long. Looked up from germline, CDR1 is LGHNA and CDR2 is YSLEER. This CDR3 is CASSQDRGGPVEQFF. The CDR3 DNA sequence: TGCGCCAGCAGCCAAGACCGTGGGGGCCCGGTTGAGCAGTTCTTC.

V and J are TRBV11-3 and TRBJ1-4, with 10 nucleotides matching TRBD1. V was clipped by 1 base and J by 15 bases; unmatched bases: 5. This CDR3 contains 13 residues. Germline V gene sequence: CDR1 SGHNT, CDR2 YENEEA. DNA for the CDR3: TGTGCCAGCAGCTTAGTGGGACAGGGGCCCTTGTTTTTT. Amino acids: CASSLVGQGPLFF.

Turning to this clone: At one of its ends the junction is not consistent with the germline gene, which may arise from a read error. J is TRBJ1-2 and V is TRBV30, with D uncertain. Germline loops: CDR1 GTSNPN, CDR2 SVGIG (reference sequence). There are 11 residues in the CDR3. CDR3 sequence (DNA): TGTGCCTGGAGTCTGGTAGTCCGCTTTACTTTT. It codes for CAWSLVVRFTF.

The J gene is TRBJ1-1, the V gene TRBV29-1, with 12 bases aligning to TRBD1. The CDR3 length is 14 residues. The V gene's germline CDR1 is SQVTM and CDR2 ANQGSEA. The V segment lost 6 bases and the J segment 3 bases; nucleotides outside the gene matches: 5. DNA of the CDR3: TGCAGCGTCACGGGACAGGGGGCTTACACTGAAGCTTTCTTT. Protein: CSVTGQGAYTEAFF. The full variable domain, completed using reference TRBV29-1 and TRBJ1-1, is SAVISQKPSRDICQRGTSLTIQCQVDSQVTMMFWYRQQPGQSLTLIATANQGSEATYESGFVIDKFPISRPNLTFSTLTVSNMSPEDSSIYLCSVTGQGAYTEAFFGQGTRLTVV.

The chain has TRBV18 and TRBJ2-1; TRBD2 is a possible D gene (5 bases). The ends were cut back, 10 bases at V and 6 bases at J, with 10 bases in the middle. Germline V gene lookup returns CDR1 KGHSH and CDR2 LQKENI. The CDR3 has 11 residues. The CDR3 DNA reads as TGTGCCACCGCCGGACTCAATGAGCAGTTCTTC. It specifies CATAGLNEQFF.

The chain recombines TRBV10-2 with TRBJ2-1, with TRBD2 matching 12 bases. This CDR3 is built from 15 residues. The ends lost 4 bases at V and 7 bases at J; junction bases unmatched: 5. Germline CDR1 and CDR2: WSHSY and SAAADI. The CDR3 coding sequence is TGCGCCAGCAGTGGACTAGCGGGAGTGTCTAATGAGCAGTTCTTC. Its translation: CASSGLAGVSNEQFF.

The chain employs TRBV7-9 and TRBJ2-7; 8 nucleotides agree with TRBD1. The CDR3 is 14 residues long. The V gene's germline CDR1 is SEHNR and CDR2 FQNEAQ (reference sequence). J lost 5 bases, V lost 5 bases, and 8 bases had no gene match. The CDR3 protein is CASSSAQGVNEQYV. The CDR3 coding sequence is TGTGCCAGCAGCAGCGCACAGGGGGTAAACGAGCAGTACGTC.

V is TRBV5-4 and J is TRBJ2-3; 8 bases match TRBD2. Looked up from germline, CDR1 is SGHNT and CDR2 is YYREEE (reference sequence). Trimming cost V 0 bases and J 0 bases; bases outside gene matches: 6. CDR3 size: 17 residues. The CDR3 here is CASSLEGSGESTDTQYF. The CDR3 DNA is TGTGCCAGCAGCTTGGAGGGTAGCGGGGAAAGCACAGATACGCAGTATTTT.